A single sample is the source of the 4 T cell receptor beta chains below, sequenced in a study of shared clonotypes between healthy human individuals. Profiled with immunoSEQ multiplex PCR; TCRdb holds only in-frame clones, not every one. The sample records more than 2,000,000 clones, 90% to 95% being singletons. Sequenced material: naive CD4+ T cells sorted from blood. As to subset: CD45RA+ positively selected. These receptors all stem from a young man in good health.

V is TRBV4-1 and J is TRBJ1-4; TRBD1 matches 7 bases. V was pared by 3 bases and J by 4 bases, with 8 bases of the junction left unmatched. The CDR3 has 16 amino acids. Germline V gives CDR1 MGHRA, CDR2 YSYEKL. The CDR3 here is CASSQNLGQINEKLFF. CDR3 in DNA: TGCGCCAGCAGCCAGAACCTGGGACAGATTAATGAAAAACTGTTTTTT.

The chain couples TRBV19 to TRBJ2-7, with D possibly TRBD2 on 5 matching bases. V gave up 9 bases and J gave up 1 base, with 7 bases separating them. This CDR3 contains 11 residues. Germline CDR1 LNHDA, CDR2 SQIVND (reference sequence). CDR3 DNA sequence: TGTGCCAGCGGGGTGTCCTACGAGCAGTACTTC. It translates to CASGVSYEQYF. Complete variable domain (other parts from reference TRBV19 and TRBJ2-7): DGGITQSPKYLFRKEGQNVTLSCEQNLNHDAMYWYRQDPGQGLRLIYYSQIVNDFQKGDIAEGYSVSREKKESFPLTVTSAQKNPTAFYLCASGVSYEQYFGPGTRLTVT.

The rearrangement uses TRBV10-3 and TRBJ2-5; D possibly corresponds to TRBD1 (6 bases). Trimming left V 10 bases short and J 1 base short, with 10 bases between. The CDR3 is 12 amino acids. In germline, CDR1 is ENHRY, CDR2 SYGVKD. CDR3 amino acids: CATGTFQETQYF. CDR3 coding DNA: TGTGCCACTGGGACATTCCAAGAGACCCAGTACTTC.

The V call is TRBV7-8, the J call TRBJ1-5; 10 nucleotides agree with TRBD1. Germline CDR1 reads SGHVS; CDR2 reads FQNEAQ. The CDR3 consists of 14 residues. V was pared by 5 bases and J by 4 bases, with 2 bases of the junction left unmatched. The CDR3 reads CASSQGQGNQPQHF. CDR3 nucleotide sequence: TGTGCCAGCAGCCAGGGACAGGGGAATCAGCCCCAGCATTTT. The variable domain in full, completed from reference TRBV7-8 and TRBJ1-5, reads GAGVSQSPRYKVAKRGQDVALRCDPISGHVSLFWYQQALGQGPEFLTYFQNEAQLDKSGLPSDRFFAERPEGSVSTLKIQRTQQEDSAVYLCASSQGQGNQPQHFGDGTRLSIL.